The present TCR beta chain was sequenced within a study of cytomegalovirus exposure and HLA in healthy donors. General observations from the study: Earlier results showed most TCR beta V segments being productive about 90% or about 30% of the time. The study listed some 160 cytomegalovirus-associated TCR beta chains. Only CMV serostatus was available as immune exposure information.

Primers: 60 Vbeta forward and 13 Jbeta reverse. Measured with immunoSEQ multiplex PCR; TCRdb has only the in-frame clones, and not every one. The data show around 200,000 clones, 75% to 85% seen once. This CDR3 has 13 amino acids. Per germline, CDR1 MNHEY and CDR2 SVGAGI. With 5 bases removed from V and 10 bases from J, the gap between germline ends came to 15 bases. This clone was observed once. What it recognizes is unknown. Input material: PBMCs. The TCR originated in a boy between 10 and 17 years old in good health and CMV-seronegative. The rearrangement joins TRBV6-5 to TRBJ1-5; unclear D gene. Here the CDR3 reads CASSEARSSPQHF. The CDR3, as DNA: TGTGCCAGCAGTGAAGCTCGATCTAGTCCCCAGCATTTT.